Listed below are T cell receptor beta chains from one sample, sequenced in a study of OX40 agonist ivuxolimab in advanced cancers. Assay: immunoSEQ multiplex PCR; the TCRdb copy retains only in-frame clones and omits some. In the table there are 35,000 or so clones, under 90% of which are singletons. This sample comprised CD4+ or CD8+ T cells sorted from blood, obtained in a trial of the OX40 agonist ivuxolimab. These receptors all come from an adult with an advanced solid tumor such as melanoma, head and neck, liver or kidney cancer. The CDR3 runs from the conserved cysteine through the conserved F or W.

v_call: TRBV7-6; cdr3_aa: CASSLGHGTSGINEQFF
v_call: TRBV27; cdr3_aa: CASSGGRQRGGEAFF
v_call: TRBV27; cdr3_aa: CASSFLGQTLSYEQYF
v_call: TRBV5-4; cdr3_aa: CASSSSGGPYEQYF
v_call: TRBV28; cdr3_aa: CASRRQGMGGYTF
v_call: TRBV18; cdr3_aa: CATSSLQDYTF
v_call: TRBV10-3; cdr3_aa: CAISDMEGWSTDTQYF
v_call: TRBV9; cdr3_aa: CASSFSGLADSYNEQFF
v_call: TRBV28; cdr3_aa: CASSLSGRSANEQYF
v_call: TRBV10-2; cdr3_aa: CASSMTSGVYEQYF
v_call: TRBV9; cdr3_aa: CASSPHSTGTISGNTIYF
v_call: TRBV29-1; cdr3_aa: CSVDPQGAGTDTQYF
v_call: TRBV4-2; cdr3_aa: CASSQDPSSYNEQFF
v_call: TRBV5-8; cdr3_aa: CASSLAGGSNEQFF
v_call: TRBV9; cdr3_aa: CASSVEAWAKAPFWNTEAFF
v_call: TRBV29-1; cdr3_aa: CSVEGAAGGPPYNEQFF
v_call: TRBV11-2; cdr3_aa: CASSRPLSDPNLGYGYTF
v_call: TRBV2; cdr3_aa: CASGTVLTYEQYF
v_call: TRBV9; cdr3_aa: CASSVEAVDYEQYF
v_call: TRBV5-3; cdr3_aa: CARPFGQPDTYSNQPQHF
v_call: TRBV7-9; cdr3_aa: CASSLNGNYEQYF
v_call: TRBV7-6; cdr3_aa: CASSFLREAGELFF
v_call: TRBV4-2; cdr3_aa: CASSQDRTGRGYTF
v_call: TRBV4-1; cdr3_aa: CASSPRAGSNQPQHF
v_call: TRBV5-1; cdr3_aa: CASSLAGDTQYF
v_call: TRBV11-2; cdr3_aa: CASRGYAGQRYEQYF
v_call: TRBV10-1; cdr3_aa: CASSESFGVPYEQYF
v_call: TRBV4-3; cdr3_aa: CASSQDLGQIIYEQYF
v_call: TRBV19; cdr3_aa: CASSRDSWRSPLHF
v_call: TRBV7-9; cdr3_aa: CASSLGGEAFF
v_call: TRBV6-1; cdr3_aa: CASIELDRGGYGYTF
v_call: TRBV28; cdr3_aa: CASSLPSGLYPYEQYF
v_call: TRBV10-3; cdr3_aa: CAISIRDIPHNEQFF
v_call: TRBV6-5; cdr3_aa: CASSSGGVSTEAFF
v_call: TRBV6-6; cdr3_aa: CASSYLGVDGYTF
v_call: TRBV2; cdr3_aa: CASRLNTGELFF
v_call: TRBV27; cdr3_aa: CASRVGADTEAFF
v_call: TRBV25-1; cdr3_aa: CATLSSYEQYF
v_call: TRBV28; cdr3_aa: CASTLGETQYF
v_call: TRBV4-1; cdr3_aa: CASSQGTSGSHEQYF
v_call: TRBV21-1; cdr3_aa: CASSKWWRSSNQPQHF
v_call: TRBV6-5; cdr3_aa: CASSYSVAPGSIQYF
v_call: TRBV6-6; cdr3_aa: CASSYGEGATDTQYF
v_call: TRBV9; cdr3_aa: CASSVAGARRGYAF
v_call: TRBV5-4; cdr3_aa: CASSFWNTEAFF
v_call: TRBV5-6; cdr3_aa: CASSLSGYSYNEQFF
v_call: TRBV27; cdr3_aa: CASSPGDLGRSYEQYF
v_call: TRBV27; cdr3_aa: CASSFSGLGSPLHF
v_call: TRBV4-1; cdr3_aa: CASSQGWAGQGDEQFF
v_call: TRBV11-2; cdr3_aa: CASSLGSFGEQYF
v_call: TRBV27; cdr3_aa: CASSSGQNTGELFF
v_call: TRBV19; cdr3_aa: CASRQGQAPLEQYF
v_call: TRBV2; cdr3_aa: CASSGTGLDQPQHF
v_call: TRBV6-5; cdr3_aa: CASSYGETQYF
v_call: TRBV7-7; cdr3_aa: CASSLRRGKGNEQFF
v_call: TRBV11-3; cdr3_aa: CASSRQIQGANEKLFF
v_call: TRBV19; cdr3_aa: CASSARQGGTEAFF
v_call: TRBV2; cdr3_aa: CASTLSGPLPYEQYF
v_call: TRBV5-8; cdr3_aa: CASSAGQGVSEQYF
v_call: TRBV6-8; cdr3_aa: CASSYLGVDGYTF